The next 24 T cell receptor beta chains were all read from a single sample in a study of T cells expressing NK-cell markers. TCRdb processed the 5' RACE reads again and assigns one entry to each CDR3 protein, with no DNA. This table lists 300,000 to 500,000 distinct CDR3 sequences. Sequenced: blood T cells: a sorted CD56 or NKG2C T cell subset, CD4+ or CD8+ T cells, or bulk PBMC T cells (not recorded which). Source of these receptors: a woman in her forties or fifties in good health.

The V call is TRBV12-3 or TRBV12-4, the J call TRBJ2-1; TCRdb's assignment of TRBD2 cannot be checked, as there is no DNA. This CDR3 has 15 residues. The CDR3 protein is CASSGTSGMSDEQFF.

The chain links TRBV12-3 or TRBV12-4 to TRBJ2-7; absent DNA, TCRdb's TRBD2 call cannot be checked. This CDR3 is built from 15 residues. The CDR3 here is CATASGGSLPDEQYF.

The chain has TRBV6-5 and TRBJ2-2; TCRdb designates TRBD1, a call that cannot be tested without DNA. The CDR3 extends over 13 amino acids. Germline V lookup: CDR1 MNHEY, CDR2 SVGAGI. The CDR3: CASIRTGSGELFF.

This chain links TRBV7-9 with TRBJ2-1; TCRdb indicates TRBD1, and absent DNA this call remains unverified. The CDR3 is 17 amino acids. Looked up from germline, CDR1 is SEHNR and CDR2 is FQNEAQ (reference sequence). This CDR3 reads CASSPRGGRSSYNEQFF.

The V gene is TRBV7-9, the J gene TRBJ1-5. The CDR3 loop spans 11 amino acids. CDR1 and CDR2 (germline): SEHNR, FQNEAQ (reference sequence). CDR3 sequence: CASSLEGPQHF.

V gene TRBV19 combines with J gene TRBJ2-1; the D gene TCRdb calls, TRBD1, cannot be checked with no DNA. The CDR3 is 15 amino acids. Germline lookup yields CDR1 LNHDA and CDR2 SQIVND (reference sequence). CDR3 amino acids: CASRPGVAAYNEQFF.

The chain employs TRBV12-3 or TRBV12-4 and TRBJ2-2; absent DNA, TCRdb's TRBD1 call cannot be checked. The CDR3 covers 15 residues. The CDR3 loop is CASRGAGVNTGELFF.

The gene calls are TRBV3-1 and TRBJ2-3; TCRdb gives TRBD2 as the D gene, but with no DNA this cannot be confirmed. CDR3 length: 17 amino acids. Germline V gene lookup returns CDR1 LGHDT and CDR2 YNNKEL (reference sequence). The CDR3 loop is CASSTQSGLAGSDTQYF.

The V gene is TRBV30, the J gene TRBJ2-2; TCRdb's D call, TRBD2, is unchecked because there is no DNA. CDR3 length: 14 amino acids. Germline lookup yields CDR1 GTSNPN and CDR2 SVGIG (reference sequence). CDR3 loop: CAWRRGLNTGELFF.

The chain uses TRBV10-3 and TRBJ2-1; the D gene TCRdb calls, TRBD2, cannot be checked with no DNA. Germline V gene sequence: CDR1 ENHRY, CDR2 SYGVKD. The CDR3 totals 15 residues. The CDR3 reads CAISKRPGLEREQFF.

V usage is TRBV20-1 and J usage is TRBJ1-2; with no DNA, the TCRdb D assignment of TRBD1 cannot be verified. Germline CDR1 DFQATT, CDR2 SNEGSKA (reference sequence). The CDR3 runs 13 residues. CDR3 region: CSAPPPDSAGYTF.

The chain couples TRBV5-1 to TRBJ1-2. This CDR3 is 15 amino acids long. Per the germline V gene, CDR1 is SGHRS and CDR2 is YFSETQ. The CDR3 loop reads CASSLAGGGVYGYTF. Looking up the rest from reference TRBV5-1 and TRBJ1-2 gives the full variable domain: KAGVTQTPRYLIKTRGQQVTLSCSPISGHRSVSWYQQTPGQGLQFLFEYFSETQRNKGNFPGRFSGRQFSNSRSEMNVSTLELGDSALYLCASSLAGGGVYGYTFGSGTRLTVV.

The chain joins TRBV5-5 to TRBJ2-5; the TRBD1 assignment by TCRdb is unverifiable without DNA. CDR3 size: 12 residues. Germline V lookup: CDR1 SGHKS, CDR2 YYEKEE (reference sequence). CDR3 loop: CASSWGDETQYF.

The rearrangement joins TRBV28 to TRBJ2-4; the TCRdb D gene call, TRBD1, has no DNA to confirm it. The CDR3 covers 15 residues. Germline V CDR1 and CDR2: MDHEN, SYDVKM. CDR3 in amino acids: CASRDRGQAKNIQYF.

The chain combines TRBV7-2 with TRBJ2-1; the TRBD2 assignment by TCRdb is unverifiable without DNA. CDR1 is SGHTA, CDR2 FQGNSA, per germline. This CDR3 contains 14 residues. The CDR3 spells CASSSWANGLEQFF.

The chain is built from TRBV20-1 and TRBJ1-2. CDR3 size: 14 residues. CDR1 and CDR2 from the germline V gene are DFQATT and SNEGSKA (reference sequence). The CDR3 region is CSARDPEGPNGYTF.

The chain has TRBV5-1 and TRBJ2-3; TCRdb proposes TRBD1, but this gene call is untestable without DNA. The CDR3 runs 14 residues. The germline V gene encodes CDR1 SGHRS and CDR2 YFSETQ. CDR3 protein: CASSLASRGDTQYF.

The chain recombines TRBV12-3 or TRBV12-4 with TRBJ2-3; TCRdb proposes TRBD1, but this gene call is untestable without DNA. CDR3 length equals 13 residues. CDR3 loop: CASTITGANTQYF.

This rearrangement joins TRBV2 to TRBJ2-3. Per germline, CDR1 SNHLY and CDR2 FYNNEI. The CDR3 extends over 16 amino acids. Here the CDR3 reads CASSEGSYRSTDTQYF.

The rearrangement uses TRBV19 and TRBJ2-2. Germline lookup yields CDR1 LNHDA and CDR2 SQIVND (reference sequence). CDR3 length: 15 residues. The CDR3 sequence is CASSYPGKNTGELFF.

This chain joins TRBV3-1 and TRBJ1-1. The CDR3 has 16 amino acids. Germline V gene lookup returns CDR1 LGHDT and CDR2 YNNKEL (reference sequence). The CDR3 reads CASSQERAWANTEAFF. Variable domain in full (rest from reference TRBV3-1 and TRBJ1-1): DTAVSQTPKYLVTQMGNDKSIKCEQNLGHDTMYWYKQDSKKFLKIMFSYNNKELIINETVPNRFSPKSPDKAHLNLHINSLELGDSAVYFCASSQERAWANTEAFFGQGTRLTVV.

This chain uses TRBV5-1 with TRBJ2-1; TCRdb's D gene call, TRBD1, goes unchecked for lack of DNA. Germline lookup yields CDR1 SGHRS and CDR2 YFSETQ. The CDR3 length is 15 residues. CDR3 in amino acids: CASRTYWGLVFEQFF.

This rearrangement joins TRBV12-3 or TRBV12-4 to TRBJ2-2; TCRdb proposes TRBD2, but this gene call is untestable without DNA. The CDR3 sequence is 14 residues long. CDR3 protein: CASSLMAGPGELFF.

This chain's CDR3 is CASSLGLASYNEQFF. J is TRBJ2-1 and V is TRBV7-9. CDR3 length equals 15 residues. Germline V gene lookup returns CDR1 SEHNR and CDR2 FQNEAQ (reference sequence).